What follows is one T cell receptor (beta chain) and its context. This sample is drawn from a study of blood T cell repertoires in COVID-19. Clones were sequenced by immunoSEQ multiplex PCR, and TCRdb holds only the in-frame ones, with some missing. The data show roughly 460,000 clones, roughly 90% seen once. CDR3 length: 13 residues. J gave up 7 bases and V 5 bases, and 7 bases lay outside the gene matches. The germline V gene has CDR1 SGHTA and CDR2 FQGTGA. Followed longitudinally, the Seattle patients had been enrolled during active infection. The sequenced sample was peripheral blood. The receptor's source is a young man with COVID-19, enrolled during active disease. The V call is TRBV7-3, the J call TRBJ2-5, with 7 bases identical to TRBD1. CDR3 nucleotide sequence: TGTGCCAGCAGCCCCGACAGGGACGGGACCCAGTACTTC. It yields the protein CASSPDRDGTQYF.